The rows below give T cell receptor beta chains drawn from one sample of a study of T cells after somatic rescue of genetic block. The data were produced by immunoSEQ multiplex PCR, yet TCRdb's version contains in-frame clones alone and is incomplete. Of roughly 65,000 clones listed, around 93% are singletons. Sequencing used peripheral blood mononuclear cells (PBMCs). The receptors come from a man between 35 and 55 years old. CDR3s include the opening cysteine and the closing phenylalanine or tryptophan. Each record gives: CDR3 protein, CDR3 DNA, V gene, clone size, J gene, D gene. The D gene is left open where the match is weak. Expanded clones get a size class; other rows say once, few or many, or leave the size out.

CDR3: CASSLAQDYEQYF
DNA: TGTGCCAGCAGCTTAGCCCAAGACTACGAGCAGTACTTC
V: TRBV7-6
size: .
J: TRBJ2-7
D: .

CDR3: CASSYSSGREKLFF
DNA: TGTGCCAGCAGTTACTCTTCAGGAAGGGAAAAACTGTTTTTT
V: TRBV6-6
size: .
J: TRBJ1-4
D: .

CDR3: CASSGQQIGNQPQHF
DNA: TGTGCCAGCAGTGGGCAGCAAATTGGCAATCAGCCCCAGCATTTT
V: TRBV6-1
size: .
J: TRBJ1-5
D: .

CDR3: CASSPRGPDTQYF
DNA: TGTGCCAGCAGCCCCAGGGGGCCAGATACGCAGTATTTT
V: TRBV7-9
size: .
J: TRBJ2-3
D: TRBD1

CDR3: CASSPTAGLSYEQYF
DNA: TGTGCCAGTAGTCCTACGGCGGGGCTCTCCTACGAGCAGTACTTC
V: TRBV19
size: .
J: TRBJ2-7
D: .

CDR3: CASSHFGQLNTEAFF
DNA: TGTGCCAGCAGCCACTTCGGGCAGCTGAACACTGAAGCTTTCTTT
V: TRBV5-8
size: few
J: TRBJ1-1
D: .

CDR3: CASRWRATGANVLTF
DNA: TGCGCCAGCAGATGGCGAGCGACTGGGGCCAACGTCCTGACTTTC
V: TRBV5-1
size: once
J: TRBJ2-6
D: .

CDR3: CASTALQQANTGELFF
DNA: TGTGCCAGCACGGCTTTGCAACAGGCGAACACCGGGGAGCTGTTTTTT
V: TRBV27
size: .
J: TRBJ2-2
D: .

CDR3: CSVHRGGNTGELFF
DNA: TGCAGCGTACACAGGGGTGGAAACACCGGGGAGCTGTTTTTT
V: TRBV29-1
size: .
J: TRBJ2-2
D: TRBD1

CDR3: CASSQVHYEAFF
DNA: TGTGCCAGCAGCCAAGTCCACTATGAAGCTTTCTTT
V: TRBV4-2
size: .
J: TRBJ1-1
D: .

CDR3: CASSYGGGPAEQFF
DNA: TGTGCCAGCAGTTACGGGGGGGGGCCCGCTGAGCAGTTCTTC
V: TRBV6-5
size: .
J: TRBJ2-1
D: .